This TCR beta chain was sequenced during a study of regulatory T cells. Broader study findings: In CD3G-deficient patients, conventional CD4+ T cells were enriched for hydrophobic CDR3 residues at positions 6 and 7.

CDR1 and CDR2 from the germline V gene are SGHRS and YFSETQ. The ends were cut back, 7 bases at V and 1 base at J, with 20 bases in the middle. The CDR3 extends over 16 amino acids. The PCR used 52 TRBV and 13 TRBJ primers. The repertoire was sequenced with immunoSEQ multiplex PCR; TCRdb's copy has only in-frame clones and lacks some. The sample has over 35,000 clones, around nine tenths seen once; the top ten hold approximately 2.3%. Of note for this clone: Its antigen is unidentified.

Sequences were obtained from conventional CD4+ T cells sorted from blood. J is TRBJ1-1 and V is TRBV5-1; D unresolved. The sequence came from a person under 30 with CD3G deficiency. The CDR3: CASRANAGLQNTEAFF. In nucleotides, the CDR3 is TGCGCCAGCCGGGCGAACGCTGGACTACAGAACACTGAAGCTTTCTTT.